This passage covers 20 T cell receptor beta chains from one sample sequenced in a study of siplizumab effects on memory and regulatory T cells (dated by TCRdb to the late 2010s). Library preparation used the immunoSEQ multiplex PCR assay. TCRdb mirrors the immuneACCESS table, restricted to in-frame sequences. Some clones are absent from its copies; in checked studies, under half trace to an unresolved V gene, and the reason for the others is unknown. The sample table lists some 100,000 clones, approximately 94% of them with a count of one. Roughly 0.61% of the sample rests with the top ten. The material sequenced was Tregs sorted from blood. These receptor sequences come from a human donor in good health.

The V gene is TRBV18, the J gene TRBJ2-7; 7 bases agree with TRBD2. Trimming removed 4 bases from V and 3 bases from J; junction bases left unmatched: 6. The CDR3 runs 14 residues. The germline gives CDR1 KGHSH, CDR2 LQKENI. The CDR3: CASSRSSGYYEQYF. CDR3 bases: TGTGCCAGCTCACGATCTAGCGGATACTACGAGCAGTACTTC.

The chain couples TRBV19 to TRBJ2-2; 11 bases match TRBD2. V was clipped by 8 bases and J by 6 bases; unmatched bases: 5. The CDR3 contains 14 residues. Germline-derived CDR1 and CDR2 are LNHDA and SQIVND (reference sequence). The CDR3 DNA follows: TGTGCCAGTTCCCCGACTAGCGGGGCCGGGGAGCTGTTTTTT. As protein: CASSPTSGAGELFF.

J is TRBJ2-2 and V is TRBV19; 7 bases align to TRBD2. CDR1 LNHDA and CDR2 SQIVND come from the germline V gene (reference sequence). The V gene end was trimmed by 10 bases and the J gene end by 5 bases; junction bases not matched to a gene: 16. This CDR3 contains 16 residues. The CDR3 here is CATKREGLFGTGELFF. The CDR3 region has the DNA TGTGCCACCAAAAGGGAGGGGTTATTTGGGACCGGGGAGCTGTTTTTT. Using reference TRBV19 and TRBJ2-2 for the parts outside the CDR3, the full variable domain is DGGITQSPKYLFRKEGQNVTLSCEQNLNHDAMYWYRQDPGQGLRLIYYSQIVNDFQKGDIAEGYSVSREKKESFPLTVTSAQKNPTAFYLCATKREGLFGTGELFFGEGSRLTVL.

CDR3 sequence reads: CASNLAGGTGELFF. CDR3 in DNA: TGTGCCAGCAACCTAGCGGGAGGCACCGGGGAGCTGTTTTTT. The chain carries TRBV6-6 and TRBJ2-2, with 11 bases identical to TRBD2. Losses at the gene ends were 7 bases for V and 4 bases for J; bases not matched to a gene: 2. Germline V CDR1 and CDR2: MNHNY, SVGAGI (reference sequence). The CDR3 is 14 amino acids.

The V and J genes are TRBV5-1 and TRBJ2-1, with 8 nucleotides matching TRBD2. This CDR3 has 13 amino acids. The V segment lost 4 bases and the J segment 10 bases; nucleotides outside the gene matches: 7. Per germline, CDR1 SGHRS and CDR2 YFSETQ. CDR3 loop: CASSAGLVGEQFF. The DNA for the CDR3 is TGCGCCAGCAGCGCGGGACTAGTAGGCGAGCAGTTCTTC.

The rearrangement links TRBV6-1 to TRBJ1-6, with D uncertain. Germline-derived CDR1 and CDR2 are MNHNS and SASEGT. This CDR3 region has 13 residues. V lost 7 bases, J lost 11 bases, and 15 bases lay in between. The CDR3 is CASTQVSMAPLHF. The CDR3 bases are TGTGCCAGCACTCAAGTGAGTATGGCACCCCTCCACTTT.

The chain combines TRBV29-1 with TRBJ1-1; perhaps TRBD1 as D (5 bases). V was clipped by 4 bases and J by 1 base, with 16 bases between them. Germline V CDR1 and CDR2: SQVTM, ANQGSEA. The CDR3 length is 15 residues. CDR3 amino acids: CSVGLGGDPNTEAFF. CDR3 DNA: TGCAGCGTTGGCTTGGGTGGGGACCCGAACACTGAAGCTTTCTTT.

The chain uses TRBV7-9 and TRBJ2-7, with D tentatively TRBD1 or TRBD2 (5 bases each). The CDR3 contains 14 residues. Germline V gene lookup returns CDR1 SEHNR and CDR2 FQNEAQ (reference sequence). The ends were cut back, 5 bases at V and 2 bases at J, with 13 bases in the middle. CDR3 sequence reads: CASSPKGRPYEQYF. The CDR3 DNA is TGTGCCAGCAGCCCAAAGGGACGGCCCTACGAGCAGTACTTC.

CDR3 nucleotide sequence: TGTGCCAGCAGCCCCACGTCCTGGGGGGAGACCCAGTACTTC. This gives the protein CASSPTSWGETQYF. V and J are TRBV5-8 and TRBJ2-5; D possibly uses TRBD1 or TRBD2 (5 bases each). The CDR3 extends over 14 amino acids. Germline V gene lookup returns CDR1 SGHTS and CDR2 YDEGEE. V was trimmed by 4 bases and J by 5 bases, leaving 15 bases between them.

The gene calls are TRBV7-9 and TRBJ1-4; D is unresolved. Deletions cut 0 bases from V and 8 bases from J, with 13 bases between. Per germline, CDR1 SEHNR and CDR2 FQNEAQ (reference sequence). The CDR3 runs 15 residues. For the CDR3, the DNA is TGTGCCAGCAGCTTAGCGCTGAACATCGAGGAAAAACTGTTTTTT. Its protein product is CASSLALNIEEKLFF. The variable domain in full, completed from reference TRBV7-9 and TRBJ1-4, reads DTGVSQNPRHKITKRGQNVTFRCDPISEHNRLYWYRQTLGQGPEFLTYFQNEAQLEKSRLLSDRFSAERPKGSFSTLEIQRTEQGDSAMYLCASSLALNIEEKLFFGSGTQLSVL.

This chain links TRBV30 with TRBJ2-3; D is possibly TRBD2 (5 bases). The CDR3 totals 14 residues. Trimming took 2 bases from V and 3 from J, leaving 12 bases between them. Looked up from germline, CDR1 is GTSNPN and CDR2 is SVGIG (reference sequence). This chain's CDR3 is CAWSPGSKTDTQYF. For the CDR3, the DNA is TGTGCCTGGAGTCCGGGGTCGAAGACAGATACGCAGTATTTT.

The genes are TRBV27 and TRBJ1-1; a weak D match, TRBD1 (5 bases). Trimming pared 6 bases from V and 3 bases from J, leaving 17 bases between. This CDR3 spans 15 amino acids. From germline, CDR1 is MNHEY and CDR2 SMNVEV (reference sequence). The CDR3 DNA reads TGTGCCAGCAGAAGGTCGGACGGGGGGTACACTGAAGCTTTCTTT. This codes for CASRRSDGGYTEAFF.

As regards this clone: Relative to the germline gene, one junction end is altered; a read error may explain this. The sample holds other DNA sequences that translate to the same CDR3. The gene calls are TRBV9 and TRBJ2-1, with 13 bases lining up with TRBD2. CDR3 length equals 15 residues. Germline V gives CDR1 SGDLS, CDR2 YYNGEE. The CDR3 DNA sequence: TGTGCTAGCAGCGGACTAGCGGGAGTGGGAAATGAGCAGTTCTTC. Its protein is CASSGLAGVGNEQFF.

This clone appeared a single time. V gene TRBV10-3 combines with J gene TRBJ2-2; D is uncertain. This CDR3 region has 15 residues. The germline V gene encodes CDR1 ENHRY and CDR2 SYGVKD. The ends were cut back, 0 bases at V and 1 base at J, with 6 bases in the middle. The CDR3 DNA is TGTGCCATCAGTGAGTCGCGTCAGAACACCGGGGAGCTGTTTTTT. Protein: CAISESRQNTGELFF.

The CDR3 here is CASSVDIGFYGYTF. CDR3 DNA sequence: TGTGCCAGCAGCGTAGATATAGGATTCTATGGCTACACCTTC. The chain combines TRBV9 with TRBJ1-2, with D hard to call. The CDR3 has 14 amino acids. Trimming took 0 bases from V and 4 from J, leaving 10 bases between them. The germline V gene has CDR1 SGDLS and CDR2 YYNGEE.

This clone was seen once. CDR3 bases: TGCGCCAGCAGCCAAGAAGGGGGGGGAGATGGTACGCAGTATTTT. It translates to CASSQEGGGDGTQYF. V is TRBV4-1 and J is TRBJ2-3; a weak D match, TRBD2 (7 bases). Trimming cost V 0 bases and J 8 bases, with 15 bases left between them. The CDR3 has 15 amino acids. Germline V gene lookup returns CDR1 MGHRA and CDR2 YSYEKL.

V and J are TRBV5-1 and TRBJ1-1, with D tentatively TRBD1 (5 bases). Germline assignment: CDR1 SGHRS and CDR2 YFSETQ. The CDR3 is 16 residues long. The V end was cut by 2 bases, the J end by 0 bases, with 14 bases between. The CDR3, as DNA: TGCGCCAGCAGCTTAGGGCAGGGACTGATGAACACTGAAGCTTTCTTT. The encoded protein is CASSLGQGLMNTEAFF.

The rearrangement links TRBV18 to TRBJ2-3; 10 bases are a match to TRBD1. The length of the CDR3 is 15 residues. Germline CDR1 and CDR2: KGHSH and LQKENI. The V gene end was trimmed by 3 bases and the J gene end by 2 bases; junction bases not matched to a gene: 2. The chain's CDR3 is CASSPGQGFTDTQYF. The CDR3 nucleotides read TGTGCCAGCTCACCGGGACAGGGGTTCACAGATACGCAGTATTTT.

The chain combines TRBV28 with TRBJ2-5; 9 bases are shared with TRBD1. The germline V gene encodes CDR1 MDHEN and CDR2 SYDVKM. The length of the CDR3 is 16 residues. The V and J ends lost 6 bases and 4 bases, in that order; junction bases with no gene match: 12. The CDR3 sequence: CASRPDTGGSGETQYF. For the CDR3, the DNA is TGTGCCAGCAGGCCCGATACAGGGGGCTCCGGAGAGACCCAGTACTTC.

CDR3 protein: CASALGEAYEQYF. Written as DNA, the CDR3 is TGTGCCAGCGCTCTGGGGGAAGCCTACGAGCAGTACTTC. The chain uses TRBV6-6 and TRBJ2-7; possibly TRBD1 or TRBD2 for D (5 bases each). Germline V lookup: CDR1 MNHNY, CDR2 SVGAGI (reference sequence). The CDR3 is 13 residues long. The germline V and J ends were trimmed by 8 bases and 2 bases, with 13 bases remaining between them.